In this sample, the clone carrying this T cell receptor (beta chain) turned up once. Its antigen is undetermined. The source of the sample is a study of blood T cell dynamics during melanoma immunotherapy. Study-level points and caveats: At W3, later disease-control patients showed bifurcated PBMC repertoire changes, unlike progressors.

Time point described: week 3, after first cycle of checkpoint inhibitor. At 12 weeks after first infusion, RECIST 1.1 defined response for most patients. Method: immunoSEQ multiplex PCR; TCRdb's copy keeps in-frame clones and lacks some. The table has 12,000 or so clones, over 75% seen once; the top ten hold roughly 4%. This TCR derives from a human donor with melanoma. The input for sequencing was blood, taken from a patient treated with checkpoint blockade.

The CDR3 loop reads CAIRGGGNSPLHF. The CDR3 DNA reads TGTGCCATAAGAGGGGGGGGGAATTCACCCCTCCACTTT. This chain connects TRBV10-3 to TRBJ1-6; D might be TRBD1 (6 bases). Germline assignment: CDR1 ENHRY and CDR2 SYGVKD. Trimming shortened V by 9 bases and J by 7 bases, and 13 bases separated the two germline ends. The length of the CDR3 is 13 residues.